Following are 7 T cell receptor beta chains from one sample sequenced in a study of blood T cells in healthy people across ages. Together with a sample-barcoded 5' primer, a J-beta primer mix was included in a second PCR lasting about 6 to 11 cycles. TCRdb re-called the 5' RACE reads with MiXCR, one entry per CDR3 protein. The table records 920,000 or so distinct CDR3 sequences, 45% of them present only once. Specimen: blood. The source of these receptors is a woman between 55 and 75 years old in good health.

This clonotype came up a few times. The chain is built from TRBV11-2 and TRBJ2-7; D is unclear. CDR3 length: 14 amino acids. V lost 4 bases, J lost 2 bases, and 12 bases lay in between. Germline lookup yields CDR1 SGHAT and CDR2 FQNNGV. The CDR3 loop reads CASSYRAFAYEQYF. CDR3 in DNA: TGTGCCAGCAGCTACCGGGCCTTTGCCTACGAGCAGTACTTC.

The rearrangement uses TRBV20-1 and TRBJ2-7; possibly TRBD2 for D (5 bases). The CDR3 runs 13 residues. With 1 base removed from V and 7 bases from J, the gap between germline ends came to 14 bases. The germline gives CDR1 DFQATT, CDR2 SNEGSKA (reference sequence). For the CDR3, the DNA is TGCAGTGCTAGAGGGGCTAGCTACAATGAGCAGTACTTC. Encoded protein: CSARGASYNEQYF.

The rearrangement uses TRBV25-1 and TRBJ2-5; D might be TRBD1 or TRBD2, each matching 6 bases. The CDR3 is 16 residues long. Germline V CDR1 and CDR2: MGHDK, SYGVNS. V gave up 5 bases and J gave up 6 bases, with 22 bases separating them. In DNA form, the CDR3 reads TGTGCCAGCAGTAACCCGAAGCCCTCGGGGGCCAAGACCCAGTACTTC. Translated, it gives CASSNPKPSGAKTQYF. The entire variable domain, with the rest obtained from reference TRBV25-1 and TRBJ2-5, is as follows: EADIYQTPRYLVIGTGKKITLECSQTMGHDKMYWYQQDPGMELHLIHYSYGVNSTEKGDLSSESTVSRIRTEHFPLTLESARPSHTSQYLCASSNPKPSGAKTQYFGPGTRLLVL.

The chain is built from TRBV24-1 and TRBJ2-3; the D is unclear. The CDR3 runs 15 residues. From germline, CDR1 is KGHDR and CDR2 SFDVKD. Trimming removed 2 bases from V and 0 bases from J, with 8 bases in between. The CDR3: CATSDSVLSTDTQYF. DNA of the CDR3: TGTGCCACCAGTGATTCGGTTTTAAGCACAGATACGCAGTATTTT.

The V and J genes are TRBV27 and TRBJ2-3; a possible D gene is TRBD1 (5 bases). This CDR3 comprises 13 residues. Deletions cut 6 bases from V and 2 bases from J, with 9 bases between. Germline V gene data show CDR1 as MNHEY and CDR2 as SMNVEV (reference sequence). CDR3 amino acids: CASRPGYTDTQYF. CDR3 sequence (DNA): TGTGCCAGCAGGCCAGGGTACACAGATACGCAGTATTTT.

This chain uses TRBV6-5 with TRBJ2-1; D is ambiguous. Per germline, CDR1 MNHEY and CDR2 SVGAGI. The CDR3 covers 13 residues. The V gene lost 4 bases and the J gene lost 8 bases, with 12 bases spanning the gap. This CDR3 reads CASSWTENDEQFF. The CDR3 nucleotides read TGTGCCAGCAGTTGGACCGAGAACGATGAGCAGTTCTTC.

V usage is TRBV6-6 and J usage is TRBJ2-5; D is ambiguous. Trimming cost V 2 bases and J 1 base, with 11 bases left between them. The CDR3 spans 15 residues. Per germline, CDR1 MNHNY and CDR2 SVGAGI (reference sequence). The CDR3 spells CASSYPTSLQETQYF. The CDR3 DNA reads TGTGCCAGCAGTTACCCTACATCCCTCCAAGAGACCCAGTACTTC.